The 9 T cell receptor beta chains presented below share a single source sample, sequenced in a study of T cells after posttransplantation cyclophosphamide. Generated by immunoSEQ multiplex PCR, the TCRdb table keeps only in-frame clones and is missing some. The sample holds roughly 13,000 clones, over 60% seen once. The sample taken for sequencing was memory CD4+ T cells sorted from PBMCs. All receptors derive from a man aged 45-65 years.

This chain's CDR3 is CASSYRGREMNTEAFF. The CDR3 DNA reads as TGTGCCAGCAGCTACCGGGGGAGGGAAATGAACACTGAAGCTTTCTTT. The chain carries TRBV5-6 and TRBJ1-1; D is perhaps TRBD1 (5 bases). The CDR3 sequence is 16 residues long. CDR1 and CDR2 from the germline V gene are SGHDT and YYEEEE. The V end was cut by 3 bases, the J end by 0 bases, with 15 bases between.

The CDR3 spells CASGEGGVGNTQYF. In DNA form, the CDR3 reads TGTGCCAGCGGGGAGGGGGGCGTGGGTAATACGCAGTATTTT. V usage is TRBV9 and J usage is TRBJ2-3, with D perhaps matching TRBD2 (7 bases). The CDR3 sequence is 14 residues long. Germline CDR1 and CDR2: SGDLS and YYNGEE. Trimming shortened V by 7 bases and J by 7 bases, and 19 bases separated the two germline ends. Combining the CDR3 with reference TRBV9 and TRBJ2-3 gives the whole variable domain DSGVTQTPKHLITATGQRVTLRCSPRSGDLSVYWYQQSLDQGLQFLIQYYNGEERAKGNILERFSAQQFPDLHSELNLSSLELGDSALYFCASGEGGVGNTQYFGPGTRLTVL.

The chain links TRBV14 to TRBJ2-7; 10 bases agree with TRBD2. CDR3 size: 17 residues. CDR1 SGHDN and CDR2 FVKESK come from the germline V gene. V lost 2 bases, J lost 2 bases, and 9 bases stayed unmatched. The CDR3: CASSQTYTAGGPYEQYF. The DNA for the CDR3 is TGTGCCAGCAGCCAAACATACACAGCGGGGGGGCCCTACGAGCAGTACTTC.

This chain joins TRBV6-5 and TRBJ2-1, with TRBD2 as a possible D gene (5 bases). The CDR3 consists of 15 residues. Germline V gene sequence: CDR1 MNHEY, CDR2 SVGAGI. Trimming took off 2 bases at V and 0 bases at J, with 8 bases between the two ends. The CDR3 region is CASSYERSSYNEQFF. CDR3 nucleotide sequence: TGTGCCAGCAGTTACGAGCGGAGCTCCTACAATGAGCAGTTCTTC.

The gene calls are TRBV18 and TRBJ2-1, with no clear D. V dropped 1 base and J dropped 0 bases, with 10 bases sitting between them. This CDR3 contains 16 residues. From germline, CDR1 is KGHSH and CDR2 LQKENI. The CDR3 sequence is CASSPRRVSSYNEQFF. As DNA, the CDR3 is TGTGCCAGCTCACCACGACGGGTCAGCTCCTACAATGAGCAGTTCTTC.

The chain uses TRBV20-1 and TRBJ2-1; a weak D match, TRBD2 (5 bases). This CDR3 comprises 11 residues. The ends were cut back, 6 bases at V and 7 bases at J, with 10 bases in the middle. From germline, CDR1 is DFQATT and CDR2 SNEGSKA (reference sequence). The chain's CDR3 is CSATRANEQFF. The CDR3 region has the DNA TGCAGTGCAACTAGAGCGAATGAGCAGTTCTTC.

The chain combines TRBV2 with TRBJ2-2, with 12 bases identical to TRBD2. Trimming cost V 7 bases and J 8 bases; bases outside gene matches: 5. The germline V gene encodes CDR1 SNHLY and CDR2 FYNNEI. CDR3 length: 14 residues. CDR3 residues: CASKGLAGRGELFF. The DNA for the CDR3 is TGTGCCAGCAAAGGACTAGCGGGAAGGGGGGAGCTGTTTTTT.

The chain is built from TRBV9 and TRBJ1-4; perhaps TRBD1 as D (5 bases). Trimming stripped 2 bases from V and 3 bases from J, with 11 bases between. The germline gives CDR1 SGDLS, CDR2 YYNGEE. CDR3 length: 15 residues. CDR3 region: CASSVTGYSNEKLFF. In DNA, the CDR3 is TGTGCCAGCAGCGTTACAGGTTACTCTAATGAAAAACTGTTTTTT.

The chain has TRBV7-9 and TRBJ2-1; weak D call: TRBD1 (6 bases). This CDR3 has 15 amino acids. Germline-derived CDR1 and CDR2 are SEHNR and FQNEAQ (reference sequence). Deletions cut 4 bases from V and 4 bases from J, with 14 bases between. The CDR3 protein is CASSSSGTPYNEQFF. CDR3 in DNA: TGTGCCAGCAGCTCTTCCGGGACACCTTACAATGAGCAGTTCTTC.